Each of the 30 T cell receptor beta chains below was sequenced from the same sample in a study of T cell changes during pregnancy in multiple sclerosis. Sequenced by immunoSEQ multiplex PCR; TCRdb stores in-frame clones only, minus some. The sample has about 68,000 clones, roughly nine tenths seen once. Material: peripheral blood, obtained in the third trimester of pregnancy. These receptors all stem from a female donor with multiple sclerosis, enrolled in a pregnancy study.

The chain couples TRBV4-3 to TRBJ2-1; TRBD2 aligns across 12 bases. In germline, CDR1 is LGHNA, CDR2 YSLEER. The CDR3 length is 17 residues. Losses at the gene ends were 2 bases for V and 3 bases for J; bases not matched to a gene: 5. For the CDR3, the DNA is TGCGCCAGCAGCCAATTGCCGACTAGCGGGGGCTACAATGAGCAGTTCTTC. This gives the protein CASSQLPTSGGYNEQFF.

The rearrangement uses TRBV2 and TRBJ1-2; no clear D. Trimming stripped 3 bases from V and 4 bases from J, with 18 bases between. The V gene's germline CDR1 is SNHLY and CDR2 FYNNEI. The CDR3 is 16 residues long. The CDR3 loop reads CASSDLGPSGGYGYTF. The CDR3 region has the DNA TGTGCCAGCAGTGATTTAGGTCCCTCGGGAGGCTATGGCTACACCTTC.

This clone was counted only a few times. This chain links TRBV11-2 with TRBJ1-1; tentatively, D is TRBD1 (6 bases). This CDR3 has 15 residues. Trimming stripped 5 bases from V and 4 bases from J, with 17 bases between. Germline V lookup: CDR1 SGHAT, CDR2 FQNNGV. The CDR3 sequence: CASSTSRGLGTEAFF. CDR3 coding DNA: TGTGCCAGCAGCACCTCGAGGGGGTTGGGCACTGAAGCTTTCTTT.

This clone appeared once. The chain combines TRBV29-1 with TRBJ2-2; perhaps TRBD1 as D (5 bases). The CDR3 is 16 residues long. Trimming removed 7 bases from V and 1 base from J, with 19 bases in between. The V gene's germline CDR1 is SQVTM and CDR2 ANQGSEA. The DNA of the CDR3 is TGCAGCGCCAGGGCAGGACCGCCGCGGAACACCGGGGAGCTGTTTTTT. This gives the protein CSARAGPPRNTGELFF.

This rearrangement joins TRBV6-5 to TRBJ2-7; the D gene is possibly TRBD1 (6 bases). The germline V gene has CDR1 MNHEY and CDR2 SVGAGI. The length of the CDR3 is 13 residues. V was trimmed by 6 bases and J by 3 bases, leaving 12 bases between them. The CDR3 nucleotides read TGTGCCAGCAGGGCAGGGGTTTTCTACGAGCAGTACTTC. Encoded protein: CASRAGVFYEQYF.

This chain joins TRBV7-7 and TRBJ1-2; no definite D call. V lost 1 base and J 2 bases, leaving 11 bases between the germline ends. This CDR3 region has 15 residues. From germline, CDR1 is SSHAT and CDR2 FNYEAQ (reference sequence). The CDR3 bases are TGTGCCAGCAGCTTAGAGAGGGCTCCGAACTATGGCTACACCTTC. Its protein is CASSLERAPNYGYTF.

This sequence joins TRBV5-5 and TRBJ2-5, with D perhaps TRBD2 (6 bases). The CDR3 is made up of 14 amino acids. V was clipped by 2 bases and J by 3 bases, with 11 bases between them. CDR1 and CDR2 (germline): SGHKS, YYEKEE (reference sequence). CDR3: CASSFLGGKETQYF. The CDR3 DNA is TGTGCCAGCAGCTTTCTAGGCGGGAAAGAGACCCAGTACTTC. The variable domain in full, completed from reference TRBV5-5 and TRBJ2-5, reads DAGVTQSPTHLIKTRGQQVTLRCSPISGHKSVSWYQQVLGQGPQFIFQYYEKEERGRGNFPDRFSARQFPNYSSELNVNALLLGDSALYLCASSFLGGKETQYFGPGTRLLVL.

This clone was detected a few times. This chain uses TRBV30 with TRBJ1-1; TRBD1 matches at 10 bases. The trim removed 4 bases at V and 2 bases at J, leaving 7 bases unmatched. The CDR3 contains 15 residues. Germline V lookup: CDR1 GTSNPN, CDR2 SVGIG (reference sequence). CDR3 nucleotide sequence: TGTGCCTGGAACCCCAGGGACAGGGGTAACACTGAAGCTTTCTTT. This encodes CAWNPRDRGNTEAFF. The variable domain in full, with the rest retrieved from reference TRBV30 and TRBJ1-1, is SQTIHQWPATLVQPVGSPLSLECTVEGTSNPNLYWYRQAAGRGLQLLFYSVGIGQISSEVPQNLSASRPQDRQFILSSKKLLLSDSGFYLCAWNPRDRGNTEAFFGQGTRLTVV.

J is TRBJ2-2 and V is TRBV5-1, with 12 bases matching TRBD1. This CDR3 region has 18 residues. Per the germline V gene, CDR1 is SGHRS and CDR2 is YFSETQ. Germline trimming cut 4 bases from V and 4 bases from J; bases unmatched to any gene: 11. CDR3 in DNA: TGCGCCAGCAGCGAGTTACCGGGACAGGGGGCGCCCACCGGGGAGCTGTTTTTT. Translating gives CASSELPGQGAPTGELFF.

The chain links TRBV6-5 to TRBJ2-1; 8 nucleotides match TRBD2. Trimming removed 0 bases from V and 4 bases from J; junction bases left unmatched: 5. Germline CDR1 is MNHEY and CDR2 is SVGAGI. The CDR3 consists of 16 residues. The CDR3 reads CASSYSWRGDYNEQFF. The CDR3 bases are TGTGCCAGCAGTTACTCCTGGCGGGGGGATTACAATGAGCAGTTCTTC.

The chain carries TRBV23-1 and TRBJ2-5, with D hard to call. TRBV23-1 is annotated as an ORF whose role is uncertain. Trimming shortened V by 0 bases and J by 1 base, and 12 bases separated the two germline ends. The CDR3 covers 16 residues. CDR3 sequence (DNA): TGCGCCAGCAGTCAATCTGCTGGGCAGCTCCAAGAGACCCAGTACTTC. Translating it yields CASSQSAGQLQETQYF.

The chain uses TRBV5-1 and TRBJ2-3, with 10 bases matching TRBD1. The V and J ends lost 3 bases and 4 bases, in that order; junction bases with no gene match: 8. This CDR3 spans 16 amino acids. Per germline, CDR1 SGHRS and CDR2 YFSETQ. The CDR3 DNA reads as TGCGCCAGCAGCTCCTCGCCCGGGACAGGGGCAGATACGCAGTATTTT. This sequence encodes CASSSSPGTGADTQYF.

The genes are TRBV5-5 and TRBJ1-4; D is undetermined. The germline V gene encodes CDR1 SGHKS and CDR2 YYEKEE (reference sequence). The CDR3 has 17 residues. Trimming removed 0 bases from V and 1 base from J, with 13 bases in between. The CDR3 is CASSLADNLGTNEKLFF. In DNA, the CDR3 is TGTGCCAGCAGCTTGGCCGACAACCTGGGAACTAATGAAAAACTGTTTTTT.

This chain links TRBV6-1 with TRBJ2-1; the D gene is possibly TRBD1 (6 bases). V was shortened by 6 bases and J by 0 bases, with 9 bases between the two germline ends. Germline assignment: CDR1 MNHNS and CDR2 SASEGT. This CDR3 is 14 amino acids long. As DNA, the CDR3 is TGTGCCAGCAGGGCGGACAGCTCCTACAATGAGCAGTTCTTC. Protein product: CASRADSSYNEQFF.

The chain uses TRBV7-9 and TRBJ2-7, with 7 bases matching TRBD2. CDR1 and CDR2 (germline): SEHNR, FQNEAQ (reference sequence). V shed 6 bases, J shed 3 bases, and the junction held 8 bases outside the gene matches. The CDR3 length is 14 residues. For the CDR3, the DNA is TGTGCCAGCAGTCCTAGCGGTGCGGGCTACGAGCAGTACTTC. The encoded protein is CASSPSGAGYEQYF.

The genes are TRBV19 and TRBJ2-5; tentatively, D is TRBD1 (6 bases). The V end lost 6 bases, the J end lost 5 bases, and 19 bases lay between the germline ends. The CDR3 runs 15 residues. The germline V gene encodes CDR1 LNHDA and CDR2 SQIVND (reference sequence). CDR3 coding DNA: TGTGCCAGTAGCGTCGGGCAGGGGATCGGGGAGACCCAGTACTTC. Its translation: CASSVGQGIGETQYF.

This clone was recorded a few times. The V and J genes are TRBV25-1 and TRBJ1-1, with D perhaps TRBD1 (5 bases). V lost 3 bases to trimming and J lost 0 bases, with 8 bases between them. CDR1 is MGHDK and CDR2 is SYGVNS in the germline V gene. This CDR3 spans 14 amino acids. CDR3 loop: CASSEQGLNTEAFF. CDR3 in DNA: TGTGCCAGCAGTGAGCAGGGCCTGAACACTGAAGCTTTCTTT.

The chain carries TRBV10-2 and TRBJ1-2; TRBD1 aligns across 7 bases. The J segment lost 7 bases and the V segment lost 3 bases, leaving 14 bases of the junction unmatched. The germline CDR1 and CDR2 sequences are WSHSY and SAAADI. The CDR3 has 16 residues. DNA for the CDR3: TGCGCCAGCAGTGACAACAACAGGGGACTGACGGTTGGCTACACCTTC. This encodes CASSDNNRGLTVGYTF.

V usage is TRBV7-7 and J usage is TRBJ2-7; tentative D call: TRBD2 (6 bases). In germline, CDR1 is SSHAT, CDR2 FNYEAQ (reference sequence). Trimming removed 3 bases at V and 7 bases at J, with 13 bases between. CDR3 length equals 13 residues. The CDR3 is CASSLEGVGEQYF. In DNA form, the CDR3 reads TGTGCCAGCAGCTTGGAGGGAGTAGGTGAGCAGTACTTC.

This chain joins TRBV9 and TRBJ2-3, with a weak D call TRBD1 (6 bases). Trimming took off 3 bases at V and 4 bases at J, with 15 bases between the two ends. The length of the CDR3 is 15 residues. CDR1 and CDR2 from the germline V gene are SGDLS and YYNGEE. CDR3 sequence reads: CASSASGTPSDTQYF. The CDR3 nucleotides are TGTGCCAGCAGCGCTTCCGGGACACCCTCAGATACGCAGTATTTT. Combining the CDR3 with reference TRBV9 and TRBJ2-3 gives the whole variable domain DSGVTQTPKHLITATGQRVTLRCSPRSGDLSVYWYQQSLDQGLQFLIQYYNGEERAKGNILERFSAQQFPDLHSELNLSSLELGDSALYFCASSASGTPSDTQYFGPGTRLTVL.

This clone was observed once. The chain uses TRBV5-1 and TRBJ1-5, with no clear D. The CDR3 runs to 14 residues. The ends were cut back, 0 bases at V and 1 base at J, with 5 bases in the middle. Germline V gene lookup returns CDR1 SGHRS and CDR2 YFSETQ. The CDR3, as DNA: TGCGCCAGCAGCTTGGGCGAGAGCAATCAGCCCCAGCATTTT. This codes for CASSLGESNQPQHF. The whole variable domain, filled in from reference TRBV5-1 and TRBJ1-5, reads KAGVTQTPRYLIKTRGQQVTLSCSPISGHRSVSWYQQTPGQGLQFLFEYFSETQRNKGNFPGRFSGRQFSNSRSEMNVSTLELGDSALYLCASSLGESNQPQHFGDGTRLSIL.

On this clone: Other DNA sequences in the sample encode the same CDR3. The genes are TRBV6-5 and TRBJ2-7; no firm D call. CDR3 length: 15 residues. The germline CDR1 and CDR2 sequences are MNHEY and SVGAGI. V lost 0 bases and J lost 2, with 11 bases in between. CDR3 loop: CASSYSNLGAYEQYF. CDR3 bases: TGTGCCAGCAGTTACTCGAATCTAGGAGCCTACGAGCAGTACTTC.

The chain links TRBV7-9 to TRBJ2-7, with a possible D match to TRBD1 (6 bases). The germline V gene has CDR1 SEHNR and CDR2 FQNEAQ (reference sequence). V was cut by 1 base and J by 6 bases, with 16 bases left in between. The CDR3 spans 15 residues. In DNA, the CDR3 is TGTGCCAGCAGCTTAGATGGGGTACAAGGGGGCGAGCAGTACTTC. It is translated as CASSLDGVQGGEQYF.

The chain carries TRBV12-5 and TRBJ2-7, with a weak D call TRBD2 (5 bases). The CDR3 spans 17 residues. In germline, CDR1 is LGHNT, CDR2 FRNRAP. Between the trimmed V and J ends, which lost 3 bases and 0 bases, there was a span of 18 bases. CDR3 sequence (DNA): TGTGCTAGTGGTTTCCTACTGGACTCCTTTAGCTCCTACGAGCAGTACTTC. Translated, it gives CASGFLLDSFSSYEQYF.

The J gene is TRBJ2-2, the V gene TRBV29-1, with no clear D. With 3 bases removed from V and 1 base from J, the gap between germline ends came to 3 bases. The CDR3 covers 12 residues. CDR1 and CDR2 (germline): SQVTM, ANQGSEA. The CDR3 sequence: CSVDRNTGELFF. CDR3 coding DNA: TGCAGCGTTGACCGGAACACCGGGGAGCTGTTTTTT.

In nucleotides, the CDR3 is TGTGCCAGCAGCCCCGAGGGAAGGGAACACGAGCAGTACTTC. Translating it yields CASSPEGREHEQYF. This chain connects TRBV7-9 to TRBJ2-7; a weak D match, TRBD2 (5 bases). The CDR3 contains 14 residues. V was pared by 5 bases and J by 5 bases, with 16 bases between. Germline V gives CDR1 SEHNR, CDR2 FQNEAQ (reference sequence).

The V and J genes are TRBV19 and TRBJ2-1; the D gene is possibly TRBD1 (5 bases). V lost 1 base, J lost 0 bases, and 10 bases lay in between. The CDR3 extends over 16 amino acids. Germline-derived CDR1 and CDR2 are LNHDA and SQIVND (reference sequence). The CDR3 coding sequence is TGTGCCAGTAGTATAGCGGCAGACAGCTCCTACAATGAGCAGTTCTTC. This gives the protein CASSIAADSSYNEQFF.

The chain combines TRBV6-6 with TRBJ1-5; D is uncertain. V dropped 2 bases and J dropped 7 bases, with 6 bases sitting between them. CDR1 and CDR2 (germline): MNHNY, SVGAGI (reference sequence). This CDR3 has 12 amino acids. CDR3 coding DNA: TGTGCCAGCAGTTACGCAGTCCAGCCCCAGCATTTT. It encodes CASSYAVQPQHF.

The chain recombines TRBV19 with TRBJ2-5; D is possibly TRBD2 (5 bases). V was trimmed by 3 bases and J by 5 bases, leaving 16 bases between them. The CDR3 runs 15 residues. Germline CDR1 reads LNHDA; CDR2 reads SQIVND (reference sequence). The CDR3 DNA follows: TGTGCCAGTAGTATGTCGTCTAGCAAATCGGAGACCCAGTACTTC. Protein sequence: CASSMSSSKSETQYF.

The rearrangement uses TRBV9 and TRBJ1-3; possible D gene TRBD1, 6 bases. This CDR3 is built from 15 residues. CDR1 is SGDLS and CDR2 is YYNGEE in the germline V gene. V lost 4 bases, J lost 2 bases, and 13 bases lay in between. In DNA, the CDR3 is TGTGCCAGCAGCCCTCCCCAGGGGACTGGAAACACCATATATTTT. Protein product: CASSPPQGTGNTIYF.